These 32 T cell receptor beta chains originate from one sample sequenced in a study of blood T cell repertoires in COVID-19. Only in-frame clones appear in the TCRdb table, and some are missing; sequencing was by immunoSEQ multiplex PCR. The sample lists some 220,000 clones; roughly 80% were seen once. Sequenced: peripheral blood. These receptors were obtained from an older woman who had recovered from COVID-19.

The J gene is TRBJ2-5, the V gene TRBV7-8; 8 bases align to TRBD1. Per the germline V gene, CDR1 is SGHVS and CDR2 is FQNEAQ. The CDR3 loop spans 14 amino acids. Trimming at V came to 5 bases and at J to 5 bases, leaving 7 bases not matched to a gene. CDR3 sequence (DNA): TGTGCCAGCAGCGACCCAGGGGGCTCGGAGACCCAGTACTTC. Residues: CASSDPGGSETQYF. The full variable domain, in which reference TRBV7-8 and TRBJ2-5 provide the parts outside the CDR3, is GAGVSQSPRYKVAKRGQDVALRCDPISGHVSLFWYQQALGQGPEFLTYFQNEAQLDKSGLPSDRFFAERPEGSVSTLKIQRTQQEDSAVYLCASSDPGGSETQYFGPGTRLLVL.

The rearrangement joins TRBV4-1 to TRBJ2-7; 9 positions match TRBD1. Germline values: CDR1 MGHRA, CDR2 YSYEKL. V trimming: 2 bases; J trimming: 1 base; junction bases outside the gene matches: 12. The length of the CDR3 is 18 residues. The CDR3 is CASSQRRPGTGNSYEQYF. CDR3 nucleotides: TGCGCCAGCAGCCAAAGAAGACCCGGGACAGGGAATTCCTACGAGCAGTACTTC.

The chain is built from TRBV15 and TRBJ1-1, with no clear D. This CDR3 is 13 amino acids long. CDR1 and CDR2 (germline): LNHNV, YYDKDF (reference sequence). V lost 3 bases to trimming and J lost 0 bases, with 5 bases between them. Written as DNA, the CDR3 is TGTGCCACCAGCAGCAGTATGAACACTGAAGCTTTCTTT. Translated: CATSSSMNTEAFF.

This clone appeared a single time. V and J are TRBV4-2 and TRBJ2-1; D is perhaps TRBD2 (5 bases). V lost 0 bases to trimming and J lost 4 bases, with 10 bases between them. The length of the CDR3 is 15 residues. Germline V gene sequence: CDR1 LGHNA, CDR2 YNFKEQ. Here the CDR3 reads CASSQDSPGYNEQFF. CDR3 nucleotide sequence: TGTGCCAGCAGCCAAGATTCACCGGGGTACAATGAGCAGTTCTTC.

The chain joins TRBV4-1 to TRBJ2-2; 8 positions agree with TRBD1. The CDR3 sequence is 15 residues long. After removal of 5 bases from V and 5 bases from J, the junction contained 7 bases not matched to a gene. The germline CDR1 and CDR2 sequences are MGHRA and YSYEKL. Here the CDR3 DNA reads TGCGCCAGCAGCACCTGGACAGGGAGTACCGGGGAGCTGTTTTTT. Translating gives CASSTWTGSTGELFF.

The chain carries TRBV7-6 and TRBJ1-3; 9 nucleotides line up with TRBD1. CDR1 and CDR2 from the germline V gene are SGHVS and FNYEAQ. This CDR3 region has 16 residues. V lost 5 bases, J lost 2 bases, and 7 bases stayed unmatched. The CDR3 sequence: CASSPTTGGTGNTIYF. The CDR3 DNA sequence: TGTGCCAGCAGCCCGACGACAGGGGGAACTGGAAACACCATATATTTT.

The genes are TRBV7-2 and TRBJ2-3; 11 positions match TRBD2. CDR3 length equals 14 residues. Germline loops: CDR1 SGHTA, CDR2 FQGNSA. V lost 3 bases to trimming and J lost 8 bases; unmatched junction nucleotides: 4. CDR3 in DNA: TGTGCCAGCAGCTTTCTAGCGGGGGGTGGTACGCAGTATTTT. This codes for CASSFLAGGGTQYF.

The gene calls are TRBV7-2 and TRBJ1-4, with 7 bases lining up with TRBD1. The CDR3 contains 15 residues. CDR1 is SGHTA, CDR2 FQGNSA, per germline. Trimming cost V 1 base and J 3 bases; bases outside gene matches: 2. DNA of the CDR3: TGTGCCAGCAGCTTAGACGGGACAGCTAATGAAAAACTGTTTTTT. It translates to CASSLDGTANEKLFF.

V is TRBV4-1 and J is TRBJ1-1; TRBD1 might be the D (6 bases). The CDR3 sequence is 13 residues long. Per the germline V gene, CDR1 is MGHRA and CDR2 is YSYEKL. V gave up 6 bases and J gave up 1 base, with 9 bases separating them. The CDR3 sequence is CASRETGNTEAFF. The CDR3 DNA is TGCGCCAGCAGAGAGACAGGGAACACTGAAGCTTTCTTT.

The J gene is TRBJ2-7, the V gene TRBV27; 7 bases agree with TRBD1. The CDR3 extends over 15 amino acids. Germline assignment: CDR1 MNHEY and CDR2 SMNVEV (reference sequence). With 5 bases clipped from V and 1 base from J, the junction kept 8 bases outside the gene matches. CDR3 protein: CASSHTGVGSYEQYF. In nucleotides, the CDR3 is TGTGCCAGCAGTCATACAGGGGTGGGGTCCTACGAGCAGTACTTC.

This rearrangement joins TRBV7-2 to TRBJ1-1; D possibly corresponds to TRBD1 (6 bases). The CDR3 is 13 amino acids. The germline gives CDR1 SGHTA, CDR2 FQGNSA. Trimming took 1 base from V and 8 from J, leaving 11 bases between them. The CDR3 DNA reads TGTGCCAGCAGCTTAGTCCGACAGGAAGAAGCTTTCTTT. Protein sequence: CASSLVRQEEAFF.

V gene TRBV7-3 combines with J gene TRBJ2-2, with 7 bases matching TRBD1. Germline loops: CDR1 SGHTA, CDR2 FQGTGA. The ends lost 5 bases at V and 0 bases at J; junction bases unmatched: 6. The CDR3 totals 16 residues. As DNA, the CDR3 is TGTGCCAGCAGCGGCCGACAGGGCACGAACACCGGGGAGCTGTTTTTT. Protein: CASSGRQGTNTGELFF.

The V call is TRBV9, the J call TRBJ2-7; 13 positions match TRBD2. The CDR3 runs 15 residues. Germline CDR1 reads SGDLS; CDR2 reads YYNGEE. V lost 0 bases, J lost 12 bases, and 9 bases stayed unmatched. In nucleotides, the CDR3 is TGTGCCAGCAGCGTAGTAGGACTAGCGGGGGAAAGGTTGTACTTC. This translates into CASSVVGLAGERLYF.

The chain recombines TRBV7-9 with TRBJ2-3; TRBD2 aligns across 7 bases. Germline assignment: CDR1 SEHNR and CDR2 FQNEAQ (reference sequence). This CDR3 is 16 amino acids long. The junction had 10 bases not matched to a gene; V was cut back by 5 bases and J by 2 bases. This CDR3 reads CASSRGASGYTDTQYF. In DNA, the CDR3 is TGTGCCAGCAGCCGCGGAGCTAGCGGATACACAGATACGCAGTATTTT.

This chain uses TRBV6-5 with TRBJ2-1, with TRBD2 identical over 8 bases. The CDR3 is made up of 14 amino acids. The V gene end was trimmed by 6 bases and the J gene end by 8 bases; junction bases not matched to a gene: 9. Germline lookup yields CDR1 MNHEY and CDR2 SVGAGI. Here the CDR3 reads CASSLRGANHEQFF. The CDR3, as DNA: TGTGCCAGCAGCCTGCGGGGGGCCAACCATGAGCAGTTCTTC.

The chain employs TRBV6-2 or TRBV6-3 and TRBJ2-3, with D hard to call. CDR3 length equals 15 residues. CDR1 is MNHEY, CDR2 SVGEGT, per germline. V lost 2 bases to trimming and J lost 2 bases, with 11 bases between them. CDR3 sequence: CASSYDSSSTDTQYF. The DNA of the CDR3 is TGTGCCAGCAGTTACGATAGTTCCTCCACAGATACGCAGTATTTT.

The J gene is TRBJ2-7, the V gene TRBV5-1; 7 positions agree with TRBD1. CDR1 and CDR2 (germline): SGHRS, YFSETQ. CDR3 size: 14 residues. The trim removed 0 bases at V and 9 bases at J, leaving 9 bases unmatched. As DNA, the CDR3 is TGCGCCAGCAGCTTGGGGGTAGGGGGCGCTTGGCAGTACTTC. The encoded protein is CASSLGVGGAWQYF.

This clone turned up a few times. As DNA, the CDR3 is TGCAGCGGATACGGGACATTTTATGGCTACACCTTC. This codes for CSGYGTFYGYTF. V and J are TRBV29-1 and TRBJ1-2; possible D gene TRBD1, 6 bases. CDR3 size: 12 residues. CDR1 is SQVTM and CDR2 is ANQGSEA in the germline V gene. Between the trimmed V and J ends, which lost 7 bases and 5 bases, there was a span of 14 bases.

V gene TRBV6-6 combines with J gene TRBJ1-2; 9 bases line up with TRBD1. Looked up from germline, CDR1 is MNHNY and CDR2 is SVGAGI (reference sequence). V trimming: 4 bases; J trimming: 8 bases; junction bases outside the gene matches: 8. The CDR3 is 14 amino acids. The DNA for the CDR3 is TGTGCCAGCAGTTGGGACAGGGAAGAAAGAGGCTACACCTTC. It codes for CASSWDREERGYTF.

The chain couples TRBV9 to TRBJ2-3; 9 bases fit TRBD2. The germline V gene has CDR1 SGDLS and CDR2 YYNGEE. Trimming took 6 bases from V and 4 from J; bases not matched to a gene: 9. The length of the CDR3 is 15 residues. The CDR3 loop reads CASTMGRGGADTQYF. The CDR3 region has the DNA TGTGCCAGCACAATGGGGCGGGGGGGCGCAGATACGCAGTATTTT. The full variable domain, rest sourced from reference TRBV9 and TRBJ2-3, is DSGVTQTPKHLITATGQRVTLRCSPRSGDLSVYWYQQSLDQGLQFLIQYYNGEERAKGNILERFSAQQFPDLHSELNLSSLELGDSALYFCASTMGRGGADTQYFGPGTRLTVL.

The chain couples TRBV9 to TRBJ2-1; TRBD1 is a possible D gene (6 bases). This CDR3 contains 16 residues. V lost 3 bases and J 3 bases, leaving 16 bases between the germline ends. Germline CDR1 SGDLS, CDR2 YYNGEE. CDR3 nucleotide sequence: TGTGCCAGCAGCGAGAGATTGGGCAGGGGCTACAATGAGCAGTTCTTC. This sequence encodes CASSERLGRGYNEQFF.

V is TRBV9 and J is TRBJ2-2; D perhaps matches TRBD2 (5 bases). Germline loops: CDR1 SGDLS, CDR2 YYNGEE. Trimming pared 4 bases from V and 1 base from J, leaving 8 bases between. The CDR3 has 14 residues. CDR3 sequence: CASSPRGNTGELFF. The CDR3 DNA sequence: TGTGCCAGCAGCCCTCGGGGGAACACCGGGGAGCTGTTTTTT.

As for this clone: The germline gene is not matched at one end of the junction; a read error may be the cause. J is TRBJ2-1 and V is TRBV15, with D perhaps TRBD1 (7 bases). The CDR3 is made up of 14 amino acids. CDR1 and CDR2 (germline): LNHNV, YYDKDF (reference sequence). CDR3 DNA: TGTGCCACCAGCGGCCGGGACAGAACAATGAGGAGGGTCTTC. This translates into CATSGRDRTMRRVF.

CDR3 nucleotide sequence: TGTGCCAGCAGCTTGGCCTTTTTCCTGACTGAAGCTTTCTTT. As protein: CASSLAFFLTEAFF. V gene TRBV5-4 combines with J gene TRBJ1-1; no definite D call. The germline V and J ends were trimmed by 0 bases and 5 bases, with 11 bases remaining between them. Germline CDR1 SGHNT, CDR2 YYREEE (reference sequence). This CDR3 has 14 amino acids.

The chain has TRBV13 and TRBJ2-7; 9 bases match TRBD1. Trimming at V came to 6 bases and at J to 6 bases, leaving 9 bases not matched to a gene. This CDR3 is 14 amino acids long. From germline, CDR1 is PRHDT and CDR2 FYEKMQ (reference sequence). CDR3 residues: CASRLTGQGFEQYF. The CDR3, as DNA: TGTGCCAGCAGGCTCACCGGACAGGGGTTCGAGCAGTACTTC.

The rearrangement links TRBV19 to TRBJ2-3; D is perhaps TRBD1 (7 bases). Germline CDR1 reads LNHDA; CDR2 reads SQIVND (reference sequence). The CDR3 is made up of 14 amino acids. V gave up 5 bases and J gave up 9 bases, with 18 bases separating them. The CDR3 bases are TGTGCCAGTAGTGAGGGGGCCCGCGGGGTGACGCAGTATTTT. Translating it yields CASSEGARGVTQYF.

The chain carries TRBV14 and TRBJ2-3; weak D call: TRBD1 (6 bases). Germline-derived CDR1 and CDR2 are SGHDN and FVKESK. V lost 0 bases and J lost 7, with 11 bases in between. The CDR3 consists of 14 residues. CDR3 DNA: TGTGCCAGCAGCCAAGATTGGGGGCTCTATACGCAGTATTTT. Its translation is CASSQDWGLYTQYF.

For this clone: Sequence at one end of the junction differs from germline and may be a read error. The chain combines TRBV5-8 with TRBJ2-4; perhaps TRBD1 as D (6 bases). CDR1 is SGHTS, CDR2 YDEGEE, per germline. The CDR3 loop spans 14 amino acids. As DNA, the CDR3 is TGTGCCAGCAGCTTGGTCCCCTCCAGGGGCTCCCCTACCTTC. It encodes CASSLVPSRGSPTF.

This chain connects TRBV4-1 to TRBJ1-1, with 7 bases fitting TRBD1. The trim removed 2 bases at V and 4 bases at J, leaving 4 bases unmatched. This CDR3 is 14 amino acids long. Germline V CDR1 and CDR2: MGHRA, YSYEKL. The CDR3 is CASSQIPGGTEAFF. In nucleotides, the CDR3 is TGCGCCAGCAGCCAAATACCAGGGGGCACTGAAGCTTTCTTT.

Only one count was recorded for this clone. The CDR3 is CASSQNSPGEQFF. The CDR3, as DNA: TGTGCCAGCAGTCAAAACTCCCCGGGTGAGCAGTTCTTC. This chain joins TRBV2 and TRBJ2-1; the D is unclear. V lost 5 bases to trimming and J lost 9 bases, with 14 bases between them. The CDR3 sequence is 13 residues long. Germline-derived CDR1 and CDR2 are SNHLY and FYNNEI.

The chain joins TRBV5-8 to TRBJ2-1; 7 nucleotides match TRBD1. The junction had 7 bases not matched to a gene; V was cut back by 0 bases and J by 7 bases. The CDR3 is 15 amino acids. Germline loops: CDR1 SGHTS, CDR2 YDEGEE. The CDR3 spells CASSLGVQGLNEQFF. CDR3 in DNA: TGTGCCAGCAGCTTGGGGGTACAGGGGTTGAATGAGCAGTTCTTC.

V is TRBV6-5 and J is TRBJ1-4; no clear D. Trimming took off 2 bases at V and 8 bases at J, with 9 bases between the two ends. CDR3 size: 13 residues. Germline V gene lookup returns CDR1 MNHEY and CDR2 SVGAGI. CDR3 in amino acids: CASSYEPGEKLFF. The CDR3 bases are TGTGCCAGCAGTTACGAGCCGGGAGAAAAACTGTTTTTT.